What follows are 8 T cell receptor beta chains derived from one specimen sequenced in a study of regulatory T cells in long-lasting Graves disease. As to time point: newly diagnosed GD, antithyroid drugs for less than 3 months. Generation of the TCR library employed RNA extracted from PBMCs. Construction of the TCR beta libraries employed iRepertoire HTBI primers in conjunction with Arm-PCR of CDR3 regions. Using its own MiXCR run on the multiplex PCR reads, TCRdb lists one record per CDR3 protein. The table has 400,000 to 550,000 distinct CDR3 sequences, around 15% seen once. The sample was also reused in another study, on T cells in Graves' hyperthyroidism and ophthalmopathy.

The source material was peripheral blood mononuclear cells (PBMCs), sampled at new diagnosis, from a patient treated with antithyroid drugs. Every receptor here comes from a woman in her 30s with Graves disease.

This clonotype showed up many times. The chain combines TRBV28 with TRBJ2-1, with 7 bases that match TRBD2. V lost 4 bases to trimming and J lost 5 bases; unmatched junction nucleotides: 11. CDR3 length: 16 amino acids. The germline V gene encodes CDR1 MDHEN and CDR2 SYDVKM. DNA of the CDR3: TGTGCCAGCAGTTCCGACCTACTAGCGTATAACAATGAGCAGTTCTTC. Its translation: CASSSDLLAYNNEQFF.

This clonotype was counted many times. The genes are TRBV2 and TRBJ2-1; 7 positions match TRBD2. Germline CDR1 is SNHLY and CDR2 is FYNNEI. Germline trimming cut 7 bases from V and 2 bases from J; bases unmatched to any gene: 8. The CDR3 loop spans 15 amino acids. CDR3 in DNA: TGTGCCAGCACACGGCGGGAGAATACCTACAATGAGCAGTTCTTC. It is translated as CASTRRENTYNEQFF.

In the case of this clonotype: This may be a read error: a much more frequent sequence differs by one nucleotide. The chain uses TRBV30 and TRBJ2-3; 8 nucleotides agree with TRBD1. The DNA end lines up better with TRBJ2-1; the J call may be wrong. This CDR3 comprises 12 residues. From germline, CDR1 is GTSNPN and CDR2 SVGIG (reference sequence). The CDR3 DNA is TGTGCCCGGAGTGCCAGACAGGGGGAGCAGTTCTTC. Residues: CARSARQGEQFF.

As regards this clonotype: Only one base separates this from a far larger clonotype, so it likely reflects a read error. The V and J genes are TRBV11-2 and TRBJ2-7, with 7 nucleotides matching TRBD1. Per the germline V gene, CDR1 is SGHAT and CDR2 is FQNNGV. After removal of 6 bases from V and 12 bases from J, the junction contained 23 bases not matched to a gene. The CDR3 is 16 amino acids. The CDR3 coding sequence is TGTGCCAGCAGTTTATTATACGGCCAGGGGGATGCAAAGCCGTACTTC. Translation gives CASSLLYGQGDAKPYF.

This clonotype was seen a few times. This sequence is one base from a far larger clone and is likely a read error. This chain joins TRBV16 and TRBJ2-3; 8 bases map to TRBD2. The J call may be mistaken, given a closer DNA end match to TRBJ2-1. The germline CDR1 and CDR2 sequences are KGHSY and FQNENV. The CDR3 totals 15 residues. The CDR3 loop reads CASTRSGSSYNGQFF. CDR3 in DNA: TGTGCCAGCACACGGAGCGGGAGCTCCTACAATGGGCAGTTCTTC.

The table lists this clonotype with a few counts. The chain has TRBV30 and TRBJ1-5; D is undetermined. This CDR3 is 13 amino acids long. CDR1 and CDR2 from the germline V gene are GTSNPN and SVGIG (reference sequence). V lost 1 base and J 2 bases, leaving 6 bases between the germline ends. CDR3 in amino acids: CAWSALGNQPQHF. Written as DNA, the CDR3 is TGTGCCTGGAGTGCACTGGGCAATCAGCCCCAGCATTTT.

The chain uses TRBV6-2 or TRBV6-3 and TRBJ1-5; the match to TRBD1 covers 7 bases. This CDR3 is built from 16 residues. CDR1 and CDR2 from the germline V gene are MNHEY and SVGEGT. V was pared by 5 bases and J by 1 base, with 8 bases of the junction left unmatched. The CDR3 is CASSERGQLSNQPQHF. CDR3 coding DNA: TGTGCCAGCAGTGAAAGGGGACAGCTAAGCAATCAGCCCCAGCATTTT.

This clonotype was counted a single time. The rearrangement links TRBV5-5 to TRBJ2-2, with 10 bases lining up with TRBD2. With V trimmed by 4 bases and J by 4 bases, 1 base remained unmatched. There are 14 residues in the CDR3. Germline values: CDR1 SGHKS, CDR2 YYEKEE (reference sequence). CDR3 coding DNA: TGTGCCAGCAGCGGGACTAGCGTCACCGGGGAGCTGTTTTTT. It translates to CASSGTSVTGELFF. Looking up the rest from reference TRBV5-5 and TRBJ2-2 gives the full variable domain: DAGVTQSPTHLIKTRGQQVTLRCSPISGHKSVSWYQQVLGQGPQFIFQYYEKEERGRGNFPDRFSARQFPNYSSELNVNALLLGDSALYLCASSGTSVTGELFFGEGSRLTVL.